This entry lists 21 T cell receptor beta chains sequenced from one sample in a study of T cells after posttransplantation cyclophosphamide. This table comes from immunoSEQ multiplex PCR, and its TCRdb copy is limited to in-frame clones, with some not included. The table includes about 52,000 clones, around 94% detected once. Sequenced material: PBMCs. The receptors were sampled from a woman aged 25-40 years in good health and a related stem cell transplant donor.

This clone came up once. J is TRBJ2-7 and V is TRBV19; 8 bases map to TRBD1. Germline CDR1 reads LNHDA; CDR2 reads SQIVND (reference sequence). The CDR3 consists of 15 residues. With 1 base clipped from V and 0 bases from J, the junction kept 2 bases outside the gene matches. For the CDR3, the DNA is TGTGCCAGTAGTATAGGGACAGGGAGCTCCTACGAGCAGTACTTC. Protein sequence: CASSIGTGSSYEQYF.

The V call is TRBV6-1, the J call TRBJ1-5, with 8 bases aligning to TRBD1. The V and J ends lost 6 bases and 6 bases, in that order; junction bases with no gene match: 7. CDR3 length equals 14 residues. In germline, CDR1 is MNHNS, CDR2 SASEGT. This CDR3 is CASRPDRDGQPQHF. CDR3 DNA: TGTGCCAGCAGACCGGACAGGGATGGTCAGCCCCAGCATTTT.

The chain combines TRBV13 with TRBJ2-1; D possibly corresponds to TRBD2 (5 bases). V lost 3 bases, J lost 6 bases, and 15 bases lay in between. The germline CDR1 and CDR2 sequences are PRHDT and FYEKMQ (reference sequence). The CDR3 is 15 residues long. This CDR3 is CASSFGDPRGNEQFF. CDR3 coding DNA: TGTGCCAGCAGCTTTGGGGATCCCCGGGGCAATGAGCAGTTCTTC.

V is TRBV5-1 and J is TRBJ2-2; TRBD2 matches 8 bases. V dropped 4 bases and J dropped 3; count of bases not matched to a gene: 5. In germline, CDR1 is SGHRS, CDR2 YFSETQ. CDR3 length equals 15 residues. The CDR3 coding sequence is TGCGCCAGCAGCACAACCGGGAGGGACACCGGGGAGCTGTTTTTT. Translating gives CASSTTGRDTGELFF. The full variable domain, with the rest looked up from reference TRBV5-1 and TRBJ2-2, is KAGVTQTPRYLIKTRGQQVTLSCSPISGHRSVSWYQQTPGQGLQFLFEYFSETQRNKGNFPGRFSGRQFSNSRSEMNVSTLELGDSALYLCASSTTGRDTGELFFGEGSRLTVL.

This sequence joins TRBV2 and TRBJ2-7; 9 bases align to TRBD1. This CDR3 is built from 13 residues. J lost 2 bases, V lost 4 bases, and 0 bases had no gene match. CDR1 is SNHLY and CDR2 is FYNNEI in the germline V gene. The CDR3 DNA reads TGTGCCAGCAGTGGACAGGGGGCCTACGAGCAGTACTTC. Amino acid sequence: CASSGQGAYEQYF.

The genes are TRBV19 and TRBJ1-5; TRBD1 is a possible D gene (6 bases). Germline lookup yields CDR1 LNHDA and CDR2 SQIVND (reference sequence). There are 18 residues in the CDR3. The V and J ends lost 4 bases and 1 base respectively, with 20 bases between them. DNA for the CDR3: TGTGCCAGTAGTAAGAGGGGGATACAGAATTTGAGCAATCAGCCCCAGCATTTT. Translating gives CASSKRGIQNLSNQPQHF.

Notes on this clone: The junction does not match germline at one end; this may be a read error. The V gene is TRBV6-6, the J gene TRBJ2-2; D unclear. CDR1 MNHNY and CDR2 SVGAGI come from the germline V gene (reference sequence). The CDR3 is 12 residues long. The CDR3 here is CASTGYTGELFF. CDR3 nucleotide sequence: TGTGCCAGCACCGGGTACACGGGGGAGCTGTTTTTT.

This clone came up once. The CDR3 sequence: CASTLGQLNTEAFF. CDR3 DNA sequence: TGTGCCAGCACCCTGGGACAACTAAACACTGAAGCTTTCTTT. J is TRBJ1-1 and V is TRBV6-1; D perhaps matches TRBD1 (6 bases). The germline V gene encodes CDR1 MNHNS and CDR2 SASEGT. The CDR3 contains 14 residues. V was shortened by 7 bases and J by 2 bases, with 14 bases between the two germline ends.

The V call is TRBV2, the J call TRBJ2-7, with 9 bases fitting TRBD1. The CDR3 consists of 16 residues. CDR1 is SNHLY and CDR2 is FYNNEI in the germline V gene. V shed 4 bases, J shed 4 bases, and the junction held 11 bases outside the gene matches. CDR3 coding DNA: TGTGCCAGCAGTGTGGGGCCGGGACAGGGTACTTACGAGCAGTACTTC. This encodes CASSVGPGQGTYEQYF.

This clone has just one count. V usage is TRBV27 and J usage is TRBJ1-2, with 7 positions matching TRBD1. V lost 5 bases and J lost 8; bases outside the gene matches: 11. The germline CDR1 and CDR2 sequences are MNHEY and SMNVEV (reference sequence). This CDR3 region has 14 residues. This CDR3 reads CASSNRQGLGGYTF. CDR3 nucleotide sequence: TGTGCCAGCAGTAATCGACAGGGCTTGGGCGGCTACACCTTC.

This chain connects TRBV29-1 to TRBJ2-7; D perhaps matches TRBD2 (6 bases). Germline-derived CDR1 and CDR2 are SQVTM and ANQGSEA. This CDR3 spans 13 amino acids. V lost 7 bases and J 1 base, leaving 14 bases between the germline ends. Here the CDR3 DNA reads TGCAGCGGGGGAGAAGGGAGGTCCTACGAGCAGTACTTC. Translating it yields CSGGEGRSYEQYF.

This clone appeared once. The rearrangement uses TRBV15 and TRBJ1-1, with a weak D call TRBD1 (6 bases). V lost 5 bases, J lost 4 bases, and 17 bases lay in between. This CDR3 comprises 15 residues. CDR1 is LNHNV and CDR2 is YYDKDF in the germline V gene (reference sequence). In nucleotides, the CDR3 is TGTGCCACCAGCGGTCGACAGGCCTTCGGCACTGAAGCTTTCTTT. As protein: CATSGRQAFGTEAFF.

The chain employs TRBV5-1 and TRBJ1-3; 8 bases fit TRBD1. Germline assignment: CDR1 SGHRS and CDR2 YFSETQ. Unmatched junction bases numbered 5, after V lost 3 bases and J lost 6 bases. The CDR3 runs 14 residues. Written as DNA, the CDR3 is TGCGCCAGCAGCTGGGGACAGGAGGAAAACACCATATATTTT. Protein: CASSWGQEENTIYF.

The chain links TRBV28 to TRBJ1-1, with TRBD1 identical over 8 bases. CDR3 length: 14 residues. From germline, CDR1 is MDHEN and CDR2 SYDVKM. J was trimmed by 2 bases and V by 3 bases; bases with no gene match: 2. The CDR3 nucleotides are TGTGCCAGCAGTTTCGCAGGGGGCAACACTGAAGCTTTCTTT. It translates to CASSFAGGNTEAFF.

This chain's CDR3 is CASRGQGRGYEQYF. In DNA, the CDR3 is TGTGCCAGCAGAGGACAGGGCCGAGGATACGAGCAGTACTTC. The chain couples TRBV6-1 to TRBJ2-7; 8 nucleotides agree with TRBD1. This CDR3 comprises 14 residues. Looked up from germline, CDR1 is MNHNS and CDR2 is SASEGT. V trimming: 6 bases; J trimming: 4 bases; junction bases outside the gene matches: 8.

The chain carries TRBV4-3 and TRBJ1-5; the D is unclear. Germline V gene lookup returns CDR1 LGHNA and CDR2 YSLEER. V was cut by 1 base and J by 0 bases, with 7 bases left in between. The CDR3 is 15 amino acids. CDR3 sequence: CASSQAADSNQPQHF. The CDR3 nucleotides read TGCGCCAGCAGCCAAGCGGCGGATAGCAATCAGCCCCAGCATTTT.

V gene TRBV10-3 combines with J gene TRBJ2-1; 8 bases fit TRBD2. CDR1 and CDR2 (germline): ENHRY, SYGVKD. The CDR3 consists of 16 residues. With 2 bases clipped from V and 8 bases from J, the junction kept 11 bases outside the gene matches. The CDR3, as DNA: TGTGCCATCAGTGAGCCGGGGGGGGTAGCGGGCGATGAGCAGTTCTTC. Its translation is CAISEPGGVAGDEQFF.

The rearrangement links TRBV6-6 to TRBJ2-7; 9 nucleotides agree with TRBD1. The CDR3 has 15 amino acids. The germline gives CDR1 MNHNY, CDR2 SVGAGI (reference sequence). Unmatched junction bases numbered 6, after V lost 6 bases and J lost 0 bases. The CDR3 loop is CASSKTGGDSYEQYF. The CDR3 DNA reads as TGTGCCAGCAGCAAGACAGGGGGGGACTCCTACGAGCAGTACTTC.

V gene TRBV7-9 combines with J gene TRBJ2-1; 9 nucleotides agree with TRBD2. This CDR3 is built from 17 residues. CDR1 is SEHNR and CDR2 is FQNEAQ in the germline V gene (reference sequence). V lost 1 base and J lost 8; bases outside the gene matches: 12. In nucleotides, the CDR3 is TGTGCCAGCAGCTTAGACTTAGCGGGGGAGCTTTACGATGAGCAGTTCTTC. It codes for CASSLDLAGELYDEQFF.

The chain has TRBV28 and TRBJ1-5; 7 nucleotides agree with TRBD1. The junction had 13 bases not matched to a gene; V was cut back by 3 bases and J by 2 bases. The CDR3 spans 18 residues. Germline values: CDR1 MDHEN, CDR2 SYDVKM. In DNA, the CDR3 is TGTGCCAGCAGTTTTCTAGGGGGCAGGGTGGTAGGCAATCAGCCCCAGCATTTT. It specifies CASSFLGGRVVGNQPQHF.

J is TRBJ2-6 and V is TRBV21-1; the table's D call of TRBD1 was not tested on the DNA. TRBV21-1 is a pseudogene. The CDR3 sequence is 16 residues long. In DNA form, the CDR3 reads TGTGCCAGCAGCAGCTTACAGGGGTCTGGGGCCAACGTCCTGACTTTC. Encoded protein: CASSSLQGSGANVLTF.